This TCR beta chain was captured in a study of neurological immune-mediated disorders (dated by TCRdb to the late 2010s). As for the study more broadly: Peripheral blood TCR-beta repertoires from HTLV-I-associated myelopathy (HAM/TSP) patients, multiple sclerosis patients and healthy controls were compared by UMI-based sequencing. The cohort was made up of 68 subjects, consisting of around 14 HAM/TSP patients, roughly 35 multiple sclerosis patients and 20 healthy controls. The 100 to 110 TCR-beta libraries covered PBMC samples along with longitudinal samples, technical triplicates, and paired sorted CD4+ and CD8+ T-cell subsets. Here is what the overall study found, with its caveats: No identical CDR3 amino acid sequences were shared among expanded clones across subjects, suggesting private TCR-beta repertoires in all groups. TCR clonal expansion was highest in HAM/TSP patients and lowest in MS patients, with MS patients falling below even healthy controls.

cDNA was synthesized by template-switch 5'RACE using a primer carrying a 10-nucleotide random unique molecular identifier by which each TCR transcript was tagged. Over 200 million TCR-beta sequences, covering 15-18 subjects, were produced in each sequencing run. The RNeasy kit was used for extraction of total RNA. The KAPA Real-time Library Amplification kit was used to amplify TCR-beta VDJ regions with primers targeting the TCR constant region and the 5'RACE anchor. Sample indexes and Illumina adaptors were added in a first PCR, after which library yield was increased in a second PCR. The roughly 650 bp TCR product was size-selected on a 2% E-gel SizeSelection system after Ampure bead purification. Library quality was checked on a Bioanalyzer, concentration was measured with Qubit, and libraries were quantified with the Kapa Library Quantification kit before pooling. An Illumina HiSeq 2500 was used to sequence the libraries paired-end at 2 x 150 bp. To increase sequence diversity, roughly 25-31% phiX was spiked into each library pool. As for how the authors treated the data: The quality-filtered reads were processed with the UMI-based MiGEC pipeline, whose error correction step removed more than 75% of the raw TCR sequences. IMGT germline references were used for aligning VDJ genes, and each clonotype was defined as a unique CDR3 amino acid sequence together with its V-J genes. Clonal expansion, Shannon diversity, and CDR3 relatedness (CalcPairwiseDistances, ClusterSamples) were evaluated with VDJtools, and phylogenetic trees were built with CLCbio workbench. Clones with at least 8 unique UMIs were defined as expanded, with this threshold being based on coefficient-of-variation modelling across technical triplicates. Clones were called with MiXCR by TCRdb after fastp trimmed the public reads at Q25, and only in-frame beta chains were retained. Every entry covers one CDR3 protein and lists the most common genes and DNA from its rows. The V and J calls and clone size are TCRdb's, not the authors'. The sample data list around 17,000 distinct CDR3 sequences, and approximately 21% of these were observed just once. The ten top clones hold 23% of the sample.

Comments on this clonotype: Its antigen is not yet known. A much more abundant neighbour one base away suggests this may be a read error.

Healthy controls were blood bank volunteers in Maryland, USA. For the unsorted PBMC libraries, 2 million PBMCs were stored in RNAlater at -80 degrees C until RNA extraction and were used to generate the libraries. PBMCs were separated from peripheral blood using Ficoll-Hypaque density gradient centrifugation and then cryopreserved in liquid nitrogen. Ends trimmed: V by 6 bases, J by 7 bases; bases unmatched to a gene: 14. The CDR3 starts with the cysteine, ends with the phenylalanine, and has 16 residues. The retained sequence is limited to the CDR3, 48 bases, with the frame set at the first base. From the germline V gene (reference sequence), CDR1 is SEHNR and CDR2 is FQNEAQ.

The receptor's source is a man over 45 in good health. The chain joins TRBV7-9 to TRBJ2-1, with 8 junctional bases fitting TRBD2. Sequenced sample: PBMCs. CDR3 reads: CASSREGGGPGNEQFF. The DNA is as follows: TGTGCCAGCAGTCGAGAGGGCGGGGGGCCGGGGAATGAGCAGTTCTTC.